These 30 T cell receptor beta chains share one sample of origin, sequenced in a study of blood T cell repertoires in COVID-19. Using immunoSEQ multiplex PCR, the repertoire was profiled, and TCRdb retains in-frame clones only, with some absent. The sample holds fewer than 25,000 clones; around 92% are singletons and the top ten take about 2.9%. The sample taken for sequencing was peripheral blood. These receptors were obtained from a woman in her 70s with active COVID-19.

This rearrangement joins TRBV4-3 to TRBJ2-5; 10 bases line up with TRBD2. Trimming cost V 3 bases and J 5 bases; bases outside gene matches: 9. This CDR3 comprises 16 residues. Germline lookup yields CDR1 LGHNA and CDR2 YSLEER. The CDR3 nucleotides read TGCGCCAGCAGCCAGTTTAGCGGGAGGCCACGGGAGACCCAGTACTTC. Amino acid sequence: CASSQFSGRPRETQYF.

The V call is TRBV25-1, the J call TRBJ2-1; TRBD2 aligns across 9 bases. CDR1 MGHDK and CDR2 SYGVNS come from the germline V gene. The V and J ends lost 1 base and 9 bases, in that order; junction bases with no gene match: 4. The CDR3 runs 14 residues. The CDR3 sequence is CASSELDSGSEQFF. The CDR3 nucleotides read TGTGCCAGCAGTGAATTGGATAGCGGGAGTGAGCAGTTCTTC.

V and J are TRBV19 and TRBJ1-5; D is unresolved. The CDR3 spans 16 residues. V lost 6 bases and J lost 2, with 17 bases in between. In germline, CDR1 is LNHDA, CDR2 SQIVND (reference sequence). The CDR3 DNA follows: TGTGCCAGTAGCCCACCGCGGCCCCGAGGCAATCAGCCCCAGCATTTT. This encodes CASSPPRPRGNQPQHF.

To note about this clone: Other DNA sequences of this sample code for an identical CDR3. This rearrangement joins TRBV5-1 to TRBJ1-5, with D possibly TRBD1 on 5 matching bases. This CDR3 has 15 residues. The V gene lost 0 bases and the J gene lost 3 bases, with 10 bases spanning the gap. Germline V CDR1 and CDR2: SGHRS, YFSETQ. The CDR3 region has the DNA TGCGCCAGCAGCTTGGGGCGGGGGGACAATCAGCCCCAGCATTTT. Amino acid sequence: CASSLGRGDNQPQHF.

The CDR3 nucleotides are TGTGCCACCGAGAGCGGGAGAGGTCGGAATGAGCAGTTCTTC. Protein sequence: CATESGRGRNEQFF. The V and J genes are TRBV2 and TRBJ2-1; TRBD2 matches at 8 bases. The CDR3 sequence is 14 residues long. Germline V gives CDR1 SNHLY, CDR2 FYNNEI. Trimming at V came to 10 bases and at J to 7 bases, leaving 12 bases not matched to a gene.

This chain's CDR3 is CASSPQGGVSPLHF. The CDR3 DNA follows: TGTGCCAGCAGTCCACAGGGAGGGGTTTCACCCCTCCACTTT. The V and J genes are TRBV28 and TRBJ1-6; the D gene is possibly TRBD1 (6 bases). Trimming removed 5 bases at V and 9 bases at J, with 14 bases between. CDR1 is MDHEN and CDR2 is SYDVKM in the germline V gene. The length of the CDR3 is 14 residues.

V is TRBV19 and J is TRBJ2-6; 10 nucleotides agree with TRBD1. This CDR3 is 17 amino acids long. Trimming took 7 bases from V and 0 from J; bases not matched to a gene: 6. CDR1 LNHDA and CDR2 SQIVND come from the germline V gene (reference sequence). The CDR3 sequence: CASKRTGGSSGANVLTF. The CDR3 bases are TGTGCCAGTAAACGGACAGGGGGGAGCTCTGGGGCCAACGTCCTGACTTTC. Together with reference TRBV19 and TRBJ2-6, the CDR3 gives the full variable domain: DGGITQSPKYLFRKEGQNVTLSCEQNLNHDAMYWYRQDPGQGLRLIYYSQIVNDFQKGDIAEGYSVSREKKESFPLTVTSAQKNPTAFYLCASKRTGGSSGANVLTFGAGSRLTVL.

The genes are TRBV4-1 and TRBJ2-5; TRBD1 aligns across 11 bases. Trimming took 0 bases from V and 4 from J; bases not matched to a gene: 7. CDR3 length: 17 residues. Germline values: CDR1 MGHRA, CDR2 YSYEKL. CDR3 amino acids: CASSQDRGQGVTETQYF. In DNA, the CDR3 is TGCGCCAGCAGCCAAGATAGGGGACAGGGGGTAACAGAGACCCAGTACTTC.

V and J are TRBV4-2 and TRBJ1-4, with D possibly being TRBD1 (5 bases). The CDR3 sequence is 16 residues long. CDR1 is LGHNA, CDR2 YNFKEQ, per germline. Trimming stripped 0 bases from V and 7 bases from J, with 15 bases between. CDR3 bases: TGTGCCAGCAGCCAAGATAGGGCCAGGGCGAGTGAAAAACTGTTTTTT. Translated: CASSQDRARASEKLFF.

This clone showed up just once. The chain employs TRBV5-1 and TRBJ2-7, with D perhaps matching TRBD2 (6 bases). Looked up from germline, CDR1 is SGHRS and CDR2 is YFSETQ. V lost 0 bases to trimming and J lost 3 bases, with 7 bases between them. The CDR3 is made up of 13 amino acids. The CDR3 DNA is TGCGCCAGCAGCTTGGTAGCGGACTACGAGCAGTACTTC. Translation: CASSLVADYEQYF.

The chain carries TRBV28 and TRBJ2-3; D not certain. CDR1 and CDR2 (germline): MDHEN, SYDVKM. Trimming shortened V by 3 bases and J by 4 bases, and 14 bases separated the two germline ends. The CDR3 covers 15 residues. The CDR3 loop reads CASSFYRHTADTQYF. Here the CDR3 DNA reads TGTGCCAGCAGTTTTTACCGCCACACAGCAGATACGCAGTATTTT.

DNA for the CDR3: TGTGCCAGCAGCTTAACCGGGTCGGGAGGAAAACTGTTTTTT. It codes for CASSLTGSGGKLFF. The V call is TRBV7-2, the J call TRBJ1-4; D call uncertain. The ends were cut back, 2 bases at V and 10 bases at J, with 14 bases in the middle. The germline V gene has CDR1 SGHTA and CDR2 FQGNSA. The CDR3 has 14 residues.

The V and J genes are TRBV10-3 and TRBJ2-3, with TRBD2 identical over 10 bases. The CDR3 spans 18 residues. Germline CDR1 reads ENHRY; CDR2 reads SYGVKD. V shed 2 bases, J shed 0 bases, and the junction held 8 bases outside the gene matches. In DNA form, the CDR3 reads TGTGCCATCAGTGAGACTCCCGGGACTAGCGTTAGCACAGATACGCAGTATTTT. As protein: CAISETPGTSVSTDTQYF.

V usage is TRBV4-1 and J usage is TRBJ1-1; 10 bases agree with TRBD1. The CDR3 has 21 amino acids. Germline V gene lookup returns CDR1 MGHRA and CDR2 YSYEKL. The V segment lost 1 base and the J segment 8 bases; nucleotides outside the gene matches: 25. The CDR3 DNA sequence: TGCGCCAGCAGCCAAGTCAGACTTTTACGCGGGACAGGGGAGTCGGAGGCGGAAGCTTTCTTT. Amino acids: CASSQVRLLRGTGESEAEAFF.

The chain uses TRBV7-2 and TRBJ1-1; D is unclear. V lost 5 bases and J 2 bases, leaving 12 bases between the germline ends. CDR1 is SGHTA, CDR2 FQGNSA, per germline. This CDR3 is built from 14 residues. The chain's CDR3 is CASSGQVPNTEAFF. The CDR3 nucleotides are TGTGCCAGCAGCGGTCAGGTACCTAACACTGAAGCTTTCTTT. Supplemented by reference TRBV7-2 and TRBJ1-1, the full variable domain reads GAGVSQSPSNKVTEKGKDVELRCDPISGHTALYWYRQSLGQGLEFLIYFQGNSAPDKSGLPSDRFSAERTGGSVSTLTIQRTQQEDSAVYLCASSGQVPNTEAFFGQGTRLTVV.

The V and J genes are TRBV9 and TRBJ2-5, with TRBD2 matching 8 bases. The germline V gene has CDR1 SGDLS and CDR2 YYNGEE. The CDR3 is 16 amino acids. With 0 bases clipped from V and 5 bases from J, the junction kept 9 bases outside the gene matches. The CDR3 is CASSVGPAGEWETQYF. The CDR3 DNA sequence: TGTGCCAGCAGCGTAGGTCCAGCGGGAGAATGGGAGACCCAGTACTTC. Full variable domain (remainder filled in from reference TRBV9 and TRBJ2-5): DSGVTQTPKHLITATGQRVTLRCSPRSGDLSVYWYQQSLDQGLQFLIQYYNGEERAKGNILERFSAQQFPDLHSELNLSSLELGDSALYFCASSVGPAGEWETQYFGPGTRLLVL.

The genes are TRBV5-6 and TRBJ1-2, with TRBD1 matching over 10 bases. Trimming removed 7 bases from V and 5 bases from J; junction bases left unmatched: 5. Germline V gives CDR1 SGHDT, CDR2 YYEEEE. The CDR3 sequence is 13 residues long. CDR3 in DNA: TGTGCCAGCGACAGGGGGCAGGGGTATGGCTACACCTTC. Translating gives CASDRGQGYGYTF.

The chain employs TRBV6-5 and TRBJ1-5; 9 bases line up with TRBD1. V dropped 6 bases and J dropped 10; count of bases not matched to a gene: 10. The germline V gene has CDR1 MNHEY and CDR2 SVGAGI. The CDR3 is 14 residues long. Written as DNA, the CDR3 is TGTGCCAGCAGCTCTAGGGGACAGGGCAACCCCCAGCATTTT. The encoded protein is CASSSRGQGNPQHF.

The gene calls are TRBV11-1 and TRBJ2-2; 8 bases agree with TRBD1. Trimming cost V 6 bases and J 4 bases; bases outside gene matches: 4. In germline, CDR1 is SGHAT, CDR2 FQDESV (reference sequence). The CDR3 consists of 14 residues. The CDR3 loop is CASRQGETTGELFF. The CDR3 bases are TGTGCCAGCAGACAGGGGGAGACCACCGGGGAGCTGTTTTTT.

The CDR3 region is CASSVLAGAEGYEQYF. Here the CDR3 DNA reads TGTGCCAGCAGCGTTTTAGCGGGAGCCGAAGGATACGAGCAGTACTTC. V and J are TRBV9 and TRBJ2-7; 9 bases map to TRBD2. The germline gives CDR1 SGDLS, CDR2 YYNGEE. CDR3 length: 16 amino acids. The V and J ends lost 2 bases and 4 bases, in that order; junction bases with no gene match: 10.

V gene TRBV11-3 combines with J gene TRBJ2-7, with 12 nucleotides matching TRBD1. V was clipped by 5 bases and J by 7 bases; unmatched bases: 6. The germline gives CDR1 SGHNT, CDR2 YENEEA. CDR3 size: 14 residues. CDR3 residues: CASSPGQGAREQYF. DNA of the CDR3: TGTGCCAGCAGCCCGGGACAGGGGGCGCGGGAGCAGTACTTC.

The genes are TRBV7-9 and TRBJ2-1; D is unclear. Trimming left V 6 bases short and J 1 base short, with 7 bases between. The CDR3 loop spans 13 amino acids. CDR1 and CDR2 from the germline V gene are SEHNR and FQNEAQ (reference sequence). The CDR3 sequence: CASRTTSYNEQFF. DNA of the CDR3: TGTGCCAGCAGGACGACATCCTACAATGAGCAGTTCTTC.

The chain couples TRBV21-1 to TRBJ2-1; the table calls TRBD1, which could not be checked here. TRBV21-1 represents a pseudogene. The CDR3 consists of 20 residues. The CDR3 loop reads CASSKDRDRVRGGSYNEQFF. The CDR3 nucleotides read TGTGCCAGCAGCAAAGACCGGGACAGGGTTCGTGGTGGATCCTACAATGAGCAGTTCTTC.

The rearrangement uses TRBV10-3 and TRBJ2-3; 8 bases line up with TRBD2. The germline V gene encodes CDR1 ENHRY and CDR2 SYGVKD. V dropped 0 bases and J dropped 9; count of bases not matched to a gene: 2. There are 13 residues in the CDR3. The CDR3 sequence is CAISESTGGTQYF. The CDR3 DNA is TGTGCCATCAGTGAGTCGACGGGGGGGACGCAGTATTTT.

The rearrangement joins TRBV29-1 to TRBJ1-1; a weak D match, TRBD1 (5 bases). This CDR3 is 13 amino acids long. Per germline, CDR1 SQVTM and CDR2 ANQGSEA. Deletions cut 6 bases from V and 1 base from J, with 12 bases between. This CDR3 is CSVAGTSNTEAFF. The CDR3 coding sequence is TGCAGCGTCGCCGGGACTTCGAACACTGAAGCTTTCTTT.

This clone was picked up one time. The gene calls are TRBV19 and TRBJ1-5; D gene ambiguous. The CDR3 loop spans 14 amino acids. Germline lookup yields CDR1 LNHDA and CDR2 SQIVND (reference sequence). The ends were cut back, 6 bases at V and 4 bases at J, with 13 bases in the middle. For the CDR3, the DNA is TGTGCCAGTAGACCGAACAGCAATAATCAGCCCCAGCATTTT. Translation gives CASRPNSNNQPQHF.

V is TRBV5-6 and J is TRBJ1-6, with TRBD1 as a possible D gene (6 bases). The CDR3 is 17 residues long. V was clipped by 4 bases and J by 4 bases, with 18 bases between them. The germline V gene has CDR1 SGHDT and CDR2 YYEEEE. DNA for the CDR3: TGTGCCAGCAGCCTTCGGAGACAACAGGGTTATAATTCACCCCTCCACTTT. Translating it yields CASSLRRQQGYNSPLHF.

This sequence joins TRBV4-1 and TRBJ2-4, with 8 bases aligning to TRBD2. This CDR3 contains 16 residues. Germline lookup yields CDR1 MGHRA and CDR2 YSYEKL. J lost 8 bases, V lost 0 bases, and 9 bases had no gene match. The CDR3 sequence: CASSQERDHGGDIQYF. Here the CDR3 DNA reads TGCGCCAGCAGCCAAGAGAGGGACCACGGGGGGGACATTCAGTACTTC.

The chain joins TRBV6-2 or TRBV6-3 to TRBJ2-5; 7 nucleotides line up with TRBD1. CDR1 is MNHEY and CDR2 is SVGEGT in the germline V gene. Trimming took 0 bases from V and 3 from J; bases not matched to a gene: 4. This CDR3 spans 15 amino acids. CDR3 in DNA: TGTGCCAGCAGTTACTCCGGGACAGTCAAAGAGACCCAGTACTTC. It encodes CASSYSGTVKETQYF.

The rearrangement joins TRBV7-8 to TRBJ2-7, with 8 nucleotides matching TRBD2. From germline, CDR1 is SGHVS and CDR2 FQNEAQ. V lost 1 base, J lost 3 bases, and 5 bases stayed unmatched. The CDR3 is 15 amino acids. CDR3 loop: CASSLVLAGGYEQYF. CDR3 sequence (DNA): TGTGCCAGCAGCTTAGTATTGGCGGGAGGCTACGAGCAGTACTTC.